This is a list of T cell receptor beta chains from one sample in a study of blood T cell repertoires in COVID-19. TCRdb keeps only in-frame clones here, not all; method: immunoSEQ multiplex PCR. In the table there are 270,000 or so clones, roughly 88% of which are singletons. Sequenced: PBMCs or T cells enriched from blood (not recorded which). These TCRs come from a woman aged 40 to 50 with acute COVID-19. CDR3s include the opening cysteine and the closing phenylalanine or tryptophan. The D gene is left open where the match is weak. Only part of the rows carry a size: once, few, many, or a class if the clone is expanded.

D gene,clone size,V gene,CDR3 length,J gene,CDR3 protein,CDR3 DNA
.,.,TRBV28,14,TRBJ1-6,CASSRDRRNSPLHF,TGTGCCAGCAGCCGAGACAGGCGAAATTCACCCCTCCACTTT
TRBD2,once,TRBV7-3,15,TRBJ2-1,CASSFSGRGVNEQFF,TGTGCCAGCAGCTTCAGCGGGAGAGGGGTCAATGAGCAGTTCTTC
TRBD2,.,TRBV11-3,19,TRBJ2-7,CASSPGGYRRTSGSYEQYF,TGTGCCAGCAGCCCTGGTGGGTACCGAAGGACTAGCGGCTCCTACGAGCAGTACTTC
TRBD1,.,TRBV27,15,TRBJ2-7,CASSPGTGPTYEQYF,TGTGCCAGCAGTCCCGGGACAGGCCCGACCTACGAGCAGTACTTC
TRBD1,.,TRBV10-3,12,TRBJ1-1,CAIGTVNTEAFF,TGTGCCATCGGGACAGTAAACACTGAAGCTTTCTTT
.,once,TRBV7-9,15,TRBJ1-2,CASSLRDTDNYGYTF,TGTGCCAGCAGCCTCCGGGACACGGATAACTATGGCTACACCTTC
.,.,TRBV15,15,TRBJ1-4,CATSGTGLVKEKLFF,TGTGCCACCAGTGGTACGGGGTTGGTGAAAGAAAAACTGTTTTTT
TRBD1,few,TRBV5-8,15,TRBJ1-5,CASSPGQGRYQPQHF,TGTGCCAGCAGCCCCGGACAGGGGAGATATCAGCCCCAGCATTTT
.,.,TRBV7-9,16,TRBJ1-2,CASSLRGGRAFYGYTF,TGTGCCAGCAGCTTACGTGGAGGACGCGCCTTCTATGGCTACACCTTC
TRBD1,.,TRBV19,15,TRBJ1-6,CASSLRQGYNSPLHF,TGTGCCAGTAGTCTCCGACAGGGCTATAATTCACCCCTCCACTTT
TRBD2,.,TRBV2,18,TRBJ2-5,CASSGPTSGGEYQETQYF,TGTGCCAGCAGTGGACCGACTAGCGGGGGGGAGTACCAAGAGACCCAGTACTTC
TRBD1,.,TRBV19,14,TRBJ1-5,CASSGRQGIQPQHF,TGTGCCAGTAGTGGCAGACAGGGCATACAGCCCCAGCATTTT
TRBD1,.,TRBV19,17,TRBJ1-2,CASSISGTASLVHGYTF,TGTGCCAGTAGTATATCCGGGACAGCCTCATTAGTGCACGGCTACACCTTC
.,.,TRBV3-1/TRBV3-2,14,TRBJ1-1,CASSRSGGAPEAFF,TGTGCCAGCAGCCGCTCGGGGGGCGCTCCTGAAGCTTTCTTT
.,.,TRBV28,12,TRBJ1-5,CASSLRGHPQHF,TGTGCCAGCAGTCTCCGAGGGCATCCCCAGCATTTT
.,.,TRBV12-3/TRBV12-4,13,TRBJ1-2,CASKSLRRDGYTF,TGTGCCAGCAAGTCTCTAAGGCGGGATGGCTACACCTTC
.,.,TRBV10-2,13,TRBJ1-1,CASSVTGGTEAFF,TGCGCCAGCAGTGTGACCGGAGGAACTGAAGCTTTCTTT
.,few,TRBV6-2/TRBV6-3,13,TRBJ2-1,CASSSRLPNEQFF,TGTGCCAGCAGTTCACGACTGCCCAATGAGCAGTTCTTC
TRBD1,once,TRBV2,14,TRBJ1-2,CANRQGATTYGYTF,TGTGCCAACAGACAGGGAGCTACTACCTATGGCTACACCTTC
TRBD1,.,TRBV19,15,TRBJ1-6,CASTHTGENNSPLHF,TGTGCCAGTACCCATACAGGGGAAAATAATTCACCCCTCCACTTT
.,once,TRBV2,14,TRBJ1-4,CASRPTGGNEKLFF,TGTGCCAGCAGACCCACAGGAGGGAACGAAAAACTGTTTTTT
TRBD1,.,TRBV6-6,13,TRBJ2-7,CASSKDRAEEQYF,TGTGCCAGCAGCAAGGACAGGGCGGAAGAGCAGTACTTC
TRBD2,.,TRBV28,14,TRBJ2-1,CASSRLAGVNEQFF,TGTGCCAGCAGTAGACTAGCGGGGGTTAATGAGCAGTTCTTC
.,.,TRBV19,13,TRBJ1-1,CASSIPLGTEAFF,TGTGCCAGTAGTATTCCCCTCGGCACTGAAGCTTTCTTT
.,.,TRBV4-1,14,TRBJ2-1,CASSQGWLADEQFF,TGCGCCAGCAGCCAAGGCTGGCTTGCTGATGAGCAGTTCTTC
.,.,TRBV7-2,15,TRBJ1-1,CASSLLGQVNTEAFF,TGTGCCAGCAGCTTATTGGGGCAGGTAAACACTGAAGCTTTCTTT
.,.,TRBV3-1/TRBV3-2,15,TRBJ1-2,CASSQEGLGTDGYTF,TGTGCCAGCAGCCAAGAGGGACTAGGGACGGATGGCTACACCTTC
TRBD1,.,TRBV18,14,TRBJ2-3,CASSSGQNTDTQYF,TGTGCCAGCTCATCGGGACAGAACACAGATACGCAGTATTTT
.,.,TRBV4-1,16,TRBJ1-4,CASSQDQAVLMEKLFF,TGCGCCAGCAGCCAAGATCAGGCAGTTTTAATGGAAAAACTGTTTTTT
TRBD1,.,TRBV18,15,TRBJ2-7,CASSFPGQGIHEQYF,TGTGCCAGCTCATTTCCGGGACAGGGGATCCACGAGCAGTACTTC
.,.,TRBV15,12,TRBJ2-5,CATSRDKETQYF,TGTGCCACCAGCAGAGATAAAGAGACCCAGTACTTC
.,.,TRBV30,13,TRBJ1-1,CAWSLGGNTEAFF,TGTGCCTGGAGTCTCGGTGGGAACACTGAAGCTTTCTTT
TRBD1,.,TRBV19,15,TRBJ1-1,CASSMGGQGKTEAFF,TGTGCCAGTAGTATGGGGGGACAGGGGAAGACTGAAGCTTTCTTT
TRBD2,.,TRBV28,19,TRBJ2-1,CASSTSGTSGSKSYNEQFF,TGTGCCAGCAGCACCTCAGGGACTAGCGGGAGTAAGTCCTACAATGAGCAGTTCTTC
.,once,TRBV6-5,13,TRBJ1-1,CASSYATGTEAFF,TGTGCCAGCAGTTACGCAACAGGGACTGAAGCTTTCTTT
TRBD1,.,TRBV2,15,TRBJ1-6,CASRRGQDYNSPLHF,TGTGCCAGCAGGAGGGGACAGGACTATAATTCACCCCTCCACTTT
TRBD1,.,TRBV4-3,15,TRBJ1-6,CASSQGTGIVSPLHF,TGCGCCAGCAGCCAAGGGACAGGTATCGTTTCACCCCTCCACTTT
.,.,TRBV9,16,TRBJ2-2,CASSVEGTSWSGELFF,TGTGCCAGCAGCGTAGAGGGTACTAGCTGGTCCGGGGAGCTGTTTTTT
TRBD1,.,TRBV5-4,15,TRBJ1-1,CASSPPGTGGTEAFF,TGTGCCAGCAGCCCACCGGGGACAGGGGGAACTGAAGCTTTCTTT
.,.,TRBV18,13,TRBJ2-7,CASSPPASYEQYF,TGTGCCAGCTCACCACCGGCCAGCTACGAGCAGTACTTC
TRBD2,once,TRBV9,16,TRBJ2-1,CASSLTSGSSYNEQFF,TGTGCCAGCAGCCTGACTAGCGGGAGTTCCTACAATGAGCAGTTCTTC
TRBD1,.,TRBV18,15,TRBJ2-3,CASSPTGGGTDTQYF,TGTGCCAGCTCACCGACAGGGGGAGGCACAGATACGCAGTATTTT
TRBD1,.,TRBV7-6,16,TRBJ1-6,CASSAQTGPLSSPLHF,TGTGCCAGCAGCGCCCAGACAGGGCCCTTATCCTCACCCCTCCACTTT
TRBD2,few,TRBV24-1,15,TRBJ2-1,CATSDRLAGGNEQFF,TGTGCCACCAGTGATAGACTAGCGGGAGGTAATGAGCAGTTCTTC
TRBD1,.,TRBV7-9,15,TRBJ1-4,CASSLVGTGNEKLFF,TGTGCCAGCAGCCTAGTGGGGACAGGGAACGAAAAACTGTTTTTT
.,.,TRBV14,14,TRBJ2-3,CASSPRQGTDTQYF,TGTGCCAGCAGCCCCAGACAGGGCACAGATACGCAGTATTTT
TRBD1,.,TRBV27,15,TRBJ2-2,CASSLGQGNTGELFF,TGTGCCAGCAGTCTGGGACAGGGAAACACCGGGGAGCTGTTTTTT
.,.,TRBV5-1,15,TRBJ2-3,CASSLDRVSTDTQYF,TGCGCCAGCAGCTTGGACAGGGTCTCCACAGATACGCAGTATTTT
.,.,TRBV4-2,15,TRBJ1-5,CASSQDLTGNQPQHF,TGTGCCAGCAGCCAAGATCTAACGGGGAATCAGCCCCAGCATTTT
TRBD2,.,TRBV28,15,TRBJ2-5,CASESAGGYQETQYF,TGTGCCAGCGAAAGCGCCGGGGGGTACCAAGAGACCCAGTACTTC
.,.,TRBV4-2,15,TRBJ2-5,CASSQGRDRQETQYF,TGTGCCAGCAGCCAAGGGCGGGACCGCCAAGAGACCCAGTACTTC
TRBD1,.,TRBV6-1,14,TRBJ2-6,CASSDGTGKNVLTF,TGTGCCAGCAGTGATGGGACAGGGAAAAACGTCCTGACTTTC
TRBD2,.,TRBV6-6,15,TRBJ2-2,CASSPASGNGGELFF,TGTGCCAGCAGCCCCGCGAGCGGGAATGGCGGGGAGCTGTTTTTT
TRBD1,.,TRBV3-1/TRBV3-2,16,TRBJ2-7,CASSQFTGVVGEEQYF,TGTGCCAGCAGCCAATTCACAGGGGTCGTAGGAGAAGAGCAGTACTTC
.,.,TRBV18,16,TRBJ1-3,CASSPPGTPSGNTIYF,TGTGCCAGCTCACCACCTGGGACACCCTCTGGAAACACCATATATTTT
.,.,TRBV27,15,TRBJ2-3,CASSTSVRGTDTQYF,TGTGCCAGCAGTACTTCCGTCCGGGGGACAGATACGCAGTATTTT
.,.,TRBV7-3,14,TRBJ2-5,CASSLEGVLGAQYF,TGTGCCAGCAGCTTAGAAGGGGTGTTAGGGGCCCAGTACTTC
TRBD1,.,TRBV6-2/TRBV6-3,15,TRBJ1-1,CASSTQGQGGTEAFF,TGTGCCAGCAGTACCCAGGGACAGGGAGGTACTGAAGCTTTCTTT